The 9 T cell receptor beta chains listed next were all sequenced from one sample in a study of T cells in Graves' hyperthyroidism and ophthalmopathy. TCR beta CDR3 region amplification was performed from RNA transcripts. The HTBI set primed first-round TCR CDR3 RT-PCR. TCRdb used MiXCR to reprocess the multiplex PCR reads, holding one entry per CDR3 protein. The data contain around 600,000 distinct CDR3 sequences, approximately 15% of them seen just once; the ten biggest clones take up approximately 6.4%. Sequenced sample: blood. The receptors originated from a woman between 18 and 30 years old with Graves' ophthalmopathy.

This clonotype came up many times. The rearrangement joins TRBV9 to TRBJ2-4; the D gene is possibly TRBD1 (6 bases). V was shortened by 9 bases and J by 0 bases, with 22 bases between the two germline ends. Germline-derived CDR1 and CDR2 are SGDLS and YYNGEE. There are 17 residues in the CDR3. CDR3 sequence: CATPPSTGMKAKNIQYF. CDR3 nucleotide sequence: TGTGCCACCCCCCCGTCCACAGGGATGAAAGCCAAAAACATTCAGTACTTC.

V is TRBV9 and J is TRBJ2-3; 7 nucleotides line up with TRBD1. The germline V gene encodes CDR1 SGDLS and CDR2 YYNGEE. The V segment lost 4 bases and the J segment 3 bases; nucleotides outside the gene matches: 11. CDR3 length equals 16 residues. The CDR3 is CASSLPLTGITDTQYF. The DNA of the CDR3 is TGTGCCAGCAGCCTACCTTTGACAGGGATAACAGATACGCAGTATTTT.

This clonotype was detected ten times or more. The CDR3 sequence is CASSLGGRQGLWSNTEAFF. The CDR3 region has the DNA TGTGCCAGCAGCTTAGGGGGGCGACAGGGGCTATGGTCGAACACTGAAGCTTTCTTT. J is TRBJ1-1 and V is TRBV7-9; TRBD1 matches 8 bases. V lost 1 base and J lost 1; bases outside the gene matches: 14. CDR3 size: 19 residues. Per germline, CDR1 SEHNR and CDR2 FQNEAQ (reference sequence).

CDR3 residues: CASSLKGTSQETQYF. For the CDR3, the DNA is TGTGCCAGCAGCTTGAAGGGGACTAGCCAAGAGACCCAGTACTTC. This chain links TRBV5-8 with TRBJ2-5; 8 positions match TRBD2. The length of the CDR3 is 15 residues. Germline values: CDR1 SGHTS, CDR2 YDEGEE. After removal of 1 base from V and 1 base from J, the junction contained 3 bases not matched to a gene.

This clonotype came up a few times. The V call is TRBV7-2, the J call TRBJ2-3, with D perhaps being TRBD1 or TRBD2 (5 bases each). CDR3 size: 18 residues. Per germline, CDR1 SGHTA and CDR2 FQGNSA. V was clipped by 3 bases and J by 2 bases, with 21 bases between them. CDR3 in DNA: TGTGCCAGCAGCTTGGGGACGACATTCAAGGGAAACACAGATACGCAGTATTTT. Residues: CASSLGTTFKGNTDTQYF.

The chain is built from TRBV4-2 and TRBJ1-4; TRBD1 matches 7 bases. Trimming removed 0 bases from V and 3 bases from J; junction bases left unmatched: 7. Germline V gene sequence: CDR1 LGHNA, CDR2 YNFKEQ. The CDR3 loop spans 17 amino acids. CDR3 protein: CASSQEGGGTANEKLFF. For the CDR3, the DNA is TGTGCCAGCAGCCAAGAAGGGGGCGGGACAGCTAATGAAAAACTGTTTTTT.

This clonotype appeared many times. CDR3 sequence (DNA): TGTGCCAGCAGTTTACTCGGGGACTACGAGCAGTACTTC. Encoded protein: CASSLLGDYEQYF. The chain has TRBV27 and TRBJ2-7; tentative D call: TRBD2 (5 bases). V lost 2 bases, J lost 3 bases, and 8 bases lay in between. The CDR3 totals 13 residues. Germline V lookup: CDR1 MNHEY, CDR2 SMNVEV (reference sequence).

This clonotype was recorded many times. The V call is TRBV13, the J call TRBJ2-1, with TRBD2 matching 11 bases. Germline V gene sequence: CDR1 PRHDT, CDR2 FYEKMQ (reference sequence). The trim removed 5 bases at V and 4 bases at J, leaving 4 bases unmatched. The CDR3 has 15 amino acids. As DNA, the CDR3 is TGTGCCAGCAGCAAAGGGACTAGCGGATACAATGAGCAGTTCTTC. It specifies CASSKGTSGYNEQFF.

In its sample, this clonotype was seen many times. The CDR3: CASSLRQDTQYF. CDR3 sequence (DNA): TGTGCCAGCAGCTTAAGGCAAGATACGCAGTATTTT. This chain joins TRBV11-2 and TRBJ2-3; D is uncertain. CDR1 is SGHAT, CDR2 FQNNGV, per germline. This CDR3 comprises 12 residues. V shed 2 bases and J shed 5 bases, with 5 bases lying between them.